The T cell receptor beta chain under discussion was sequenced for a study of blood T cells in healthy people across ages. CDR1 and CDR2 (germline): SGHTA, FQGNSA. Trimming stripped 5 bases from V and 6 bases from J, with 20 bases between. The CDR3 contains 15 residues. Next came a second PCR, run for roughly 6 to 11 cycles, which used a sample-barcoded 5' primer along with a J-beta primer mix. TCRdb itself ran the 5' RACE reads through MiXCR, one entry per CDR3 protein. The data contain roughly 680,000 distinct CDR3 sequences, about half of them seen just once; the ten biggest clones take up roughly 34%.

Input material: blood. The rearrangement links TRBV7-2 to TRBJ2-7; D remains ambiguous. The clonotype originates from a woman aged 60-75 years in good health. CDR3 sequence: CASSLRDLGRIEQYF. The CDR3 DNA reads as TGTGCCAGCAGCCTCCGTGATTTGGGAAGGATCGAGCAGTACTTC.